This T cell receptor beta chain was identified during a study of T cells in Graves' hyperthyroidism and ophthalmopathy. Study-wide points: Ophthalmopathy was predicted by the model a median of 6.5 months ahead of onset.

Amplification of TCR beta CDR3 regions was performed using RNA transcripts as template. First-round RT-PCR targeting the TCR CDR3 was performed with the HTBI primer set. Using its own MiXCR run on the multiplex PCR reads, TCRdb lists one record per CDR3 protein. Here the sample spans more than 20,000 distinct CDR3 sequences, approximately 54% being singletons. CDR3 size: 14 residues. Trimming removed 7 bases at V and 3 bases at J, with 15 bases between. Germline assignment: CDR1 LNHDA and CDR2 SQIVND (reference sequence). This clonotype was recorded a few times. Antigen specificity is unknown. The TCR originated in a woman in her thirties or forties with Graves' hyperthyroidism that later progressed to Graves' ophthalmopathy. Sequences were obtained from blood. The chain uses TRBV19 and TRBJ1-1; weak D call: TRBD1 (5 bases). The CDR3 bases are TGTGCCAGTATCCTCTCCCAGGGCCACACTGAAGCTTTCTTT. This codes for CASILSQGHTEAFF.